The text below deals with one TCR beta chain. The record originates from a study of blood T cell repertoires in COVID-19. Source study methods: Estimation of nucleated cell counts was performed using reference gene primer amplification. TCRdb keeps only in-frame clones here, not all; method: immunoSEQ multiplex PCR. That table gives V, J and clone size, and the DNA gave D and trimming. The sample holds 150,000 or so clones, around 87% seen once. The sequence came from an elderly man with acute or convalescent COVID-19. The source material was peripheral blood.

This CDR3 reads CAITRQQGNTGELFF. DNA for the CDR3: TGTGCCATCACCCGACAACAGGGGAACACCGGGGAGCTGTTTTTT. This chain uses TRBV10-3 with TRBJ2-2; tentatively, D is TRBD1 (6 bases). Germline values: CDR1 ENHRY, CDR2 SYGVKD. V was trimmed by 7 bases and J by 1 base, leaving 13 bases between them. The CDR3 has 15 amino acids.